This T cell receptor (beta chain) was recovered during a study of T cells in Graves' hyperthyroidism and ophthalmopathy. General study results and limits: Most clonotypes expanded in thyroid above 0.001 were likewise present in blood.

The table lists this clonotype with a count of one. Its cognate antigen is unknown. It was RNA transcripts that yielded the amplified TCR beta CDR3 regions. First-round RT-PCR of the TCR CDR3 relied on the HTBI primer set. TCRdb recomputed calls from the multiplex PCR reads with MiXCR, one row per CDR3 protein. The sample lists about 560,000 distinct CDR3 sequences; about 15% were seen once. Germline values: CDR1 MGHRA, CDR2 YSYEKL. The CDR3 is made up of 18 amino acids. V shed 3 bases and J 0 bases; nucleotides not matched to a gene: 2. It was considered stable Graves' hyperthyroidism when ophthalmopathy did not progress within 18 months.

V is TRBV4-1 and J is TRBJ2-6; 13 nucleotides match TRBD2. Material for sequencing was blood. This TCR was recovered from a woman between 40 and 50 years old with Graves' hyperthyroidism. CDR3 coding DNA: TGCGCCAGCAGCCAGGGACTAGCGGGGAACTCTGGGGCCAACGTCCTGACTTTC. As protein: CASSQGLAGNSGANVLTF.